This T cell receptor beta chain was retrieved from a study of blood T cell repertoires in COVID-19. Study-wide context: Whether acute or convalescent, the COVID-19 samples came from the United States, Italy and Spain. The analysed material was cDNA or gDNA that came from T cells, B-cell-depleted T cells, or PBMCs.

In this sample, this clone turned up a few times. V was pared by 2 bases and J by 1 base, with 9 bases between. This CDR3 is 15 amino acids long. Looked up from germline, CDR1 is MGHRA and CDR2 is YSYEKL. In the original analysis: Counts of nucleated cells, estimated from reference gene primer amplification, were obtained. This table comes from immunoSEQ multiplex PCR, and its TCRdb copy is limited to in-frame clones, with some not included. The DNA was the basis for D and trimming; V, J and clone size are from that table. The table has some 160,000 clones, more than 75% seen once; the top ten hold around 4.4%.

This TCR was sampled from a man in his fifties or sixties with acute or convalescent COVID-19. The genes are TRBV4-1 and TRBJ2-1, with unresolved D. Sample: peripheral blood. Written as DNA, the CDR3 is TGCGCCAGCAGCCAAAACGGGTTATCCTACAATGAGCAGTTCTTC. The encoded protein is CASSQNGLSYNEQFF.